This TCR beta chain was sequenced in a study of blood T cell repertoires in COVID-19. Turning to the study itself: Samples came from the United States, Italy and Spain, spanning acute and convalescent COVID-19. T cells, B-cell-depleted T cells, or PBMCs supplied cDNA or gDNA.

CDR3 length equals 16 residues. CDR1 and CDR2 (germline): SEHNR, FQNEAQ (reference sequence). The J segment lost 7 bases and the V segment lost 3 bases, leaving 10 bases of the junction unmatched. Original processing methods: Using reference gene primer amplification, nucleated cell counts were estimated. The method was immunoSEQ multiplex PCR; TCRdb's version includes in-frame clones alone and lacks a portion of them. V, J and clone size derive from that table, while D and trimming were established from the DNA sequence. The data show around 300,000 clones, with about 82% seen just once and around 7.8% held by the top ten.

V is TRBV7-9 and J is TRBJ2-2, with 8 positions matching TRBD1. The source is a human donor in a cohort sampled during active COVID-19. The sequenced sample consisted of peripheral blood. DNA of the CDR3: TGTGCCAGCAGCTTGCAGGGGGCGGCTGTCGGCGGGGAGCTGTTTTTT. Translating gives CASSLQGAAVGGELFF. The full variable domain, its missing parts supplied by reference TRBV7-9 and TRBJ2-2, is DTGVSQNPRHKITKRGQNVTFRCDPISEHNRLYWYRQTLGQGPEFLTYFQNEAQLEKSRLLSDRFSAERPKGSFSTLEIQRTEQGDSAMYLCASSLQGAAVGGELFFGEGSRLTVL.